This TCR beta chain is from a study of blood T cell repertoires in COVID-19. Looking at the study overall: Italy, Spain and the United States were the sources of the convalescent and acute COVID-19 samples. From T cells, B-cell-depleted T cells, or PBMCs came the material, which was cDNA or gDNA.

V was shortened by 0 bases and J by 0 bases, with 10 bases between the two germline ends. Germline CDR1 is SGDLS and CDR2 is YYNGEE. The CDR3 runs to 16 residues. In the source study's methods: Counts of nucleated cells, estimated from reference gene primer amplification, were obtained. Here immunoSEQ multiplex PCR was the method, and the copy in TCRdb shows in-frame clones only, minus some. V and J calls and clone size are as listed in that table; D and trimming were resolved from the DNA. The sample consists of about 200,000 clones, about 85% of them appearing once. This TCR was recovered from a man aged 35 to 55 with acute or convalescent COVID-19. Sequencing was done on a sample of peripheral blood. The chain employs TRBV9 and TRBJ2-1; D might be TRBD1 (5 bases). In DNA, the CDR3 is TGTGCCAGCAGCGTAGGTAGGGGTAGCTCCTACAATGAGCAGTTCTTC. This gives the protein CASSVGRGSSYNEQFF. The entire variable domain, with the rest obtained from reference TRBV9 and TRBJ2-1, is as follows: DSGVTQTPKHLITATGQRVTLRCSPRSGDLSVYWYQQSLDQGLQFLIQYYNGEERAKGNILERFSAQQFPDLHSELNLSSLELGDSALYFCASSVGRGSSYNEQFFGPGTRLTVL.